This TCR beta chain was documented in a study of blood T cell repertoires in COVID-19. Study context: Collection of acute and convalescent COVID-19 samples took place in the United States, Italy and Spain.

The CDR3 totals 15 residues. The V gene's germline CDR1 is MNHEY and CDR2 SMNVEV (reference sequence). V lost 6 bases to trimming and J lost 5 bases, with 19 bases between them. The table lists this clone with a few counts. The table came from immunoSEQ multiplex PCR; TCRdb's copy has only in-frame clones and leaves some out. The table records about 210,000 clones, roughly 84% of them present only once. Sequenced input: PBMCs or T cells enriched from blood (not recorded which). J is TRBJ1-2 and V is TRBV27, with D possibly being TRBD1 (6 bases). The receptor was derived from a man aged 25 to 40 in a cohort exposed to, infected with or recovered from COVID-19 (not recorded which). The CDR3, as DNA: TGTGCCAGCAGACTCGAGGCCGGGACAAATTATGGCTACACCTTC. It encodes CASRLEAGTNYGYTF.